The rows below give T cell receptor beta chains drawn from one sample of a study of T cell responses to AZD1222 COVID-19 vaccine. The data were produced by immunoSEQ multiplex PCR, yet TCRdb's version contains in-frame clones alone and is incomplete. The table includes roughly 180,000 clones, about nine tenths detected once. The sample was peripheral blood, taken on day 0 of AZD1222 vaccination. These receptors originate from an adult in good health. Each CDR3 is given with its conserved first and last residue. D genes are given only for firm matches. Expanded clones get a size class; other rows say once, few or many, or leave the size out.

10 | . | . | TRBJ2-1 | TRBV29-1 | CSVWTVRPFF | TGCAGCGTTTGGACTGTACGCCCGTTCTTC
15 | . | . | TRBJ2-7 | TRBV6-1 | CASSDPRTFFYEQYF | TGTGCCAGCAGTGATCCGCGGACCTTTTTCTACGAGCAGTACTTC
13 | TRBD1 | . | TRBJ1-2 | TRBV28 | CASSFSAGGGYTF | TGTGCCAGCAGTTTTAGTGCAGGGGGAGGCTACACCTTC
14 | . | few | TRBJ2-7 | TRBV10-3 | CAISEGDSSYEQYF | TGTGCCATCAGTGAAGGTGACAGCTCCTACGAGCAGTACTTC
13 | . | . | TRBJ2-7 | TRBV7-2 | CASSPASVREQYF | TGTGCCAGCAGCCCAGCCAGCGTCAGGGAGCAGTACTTC
15 | TRBD1 | . | TRBJ1-2 | TRBV6-5 | CASSWGRQGAHGYTF | TGTGCCAGCAGTTGGGGGAGGCAGGGGGCGCATGGCTACACCTTC
15 | . | few | TRBJ1-1 | TRBV11-2 | CASSPTGRLNTEAFF | TGTGCCAGCAGCCCAACGGGGAGACTGAACACTGAAGCTTTCTTT
15 | TRBD2 | . | TRBJ2-1 | TRBV2 | CASKRLAGFTGEQFF | TGTGCCAGCAAAAGACTAGCGGGATTTACTGGGGAGCAGTTCTTC
16 | . | . | TRBJ1-2 | TRBV27 | CASSFSSGQSNYGYTF | TGTGCCAGCAGTTTCTCGTCGGGGCAGTCAAACTATGGCTACACCTTC
15 | TRBD1 | . | TRBJ2-1 | TRBV7-8 | CASSLPRTGYNEQFF | TGTGCCAGCAGCTTACCCCGGACAGGGTACAATGAGCAGTTCTTC
15 | . | . | TRBJ2-3 | TRBV18 | CASSPRQTSTDTQYF | TGTGCCAGCTCCCCGAGACAGACGAGCACAGATACGCAGTATTTT
12 | TRBD1 | . | TRBJ2-7 | TRBV6-5 | CASSPTGDEQYF | TGTGCCAGCAGTCCAACAGGGGACGAGCAGTACTTC
15 | TRBD1 | . | TRBJ2-5 | TRBV7-7 | CASSSGQGGQETQYF | TGTGCCAGCAGCTCGGGACAGGGGGGGCAAGAGACCCAGTACTTC
11 | . | . | TRBJ1-1 | TRBV3-1/TRBV3-2 | CASSRQNEAFF | TGTGCCAGCAGCCGACAGAATGAAGCTTTCTTT
14 | TRBD1 | . | TRBJ1-1 | TRBV7-9 | CASSSWTGNTEAFF | TGTGCCAGCAGTTCCTGGACAGGGAACACTGAAGCTTTCTTT
13 | . | few | TRBJ1-2 | TRBV12-3/TRBV12-4 | CASSFGIPGGYTF | TGTGCCAGCAGTTTCGGCATACCGGGGGGCTACACCTTC
16 | . | . | TRBJ2-3 | TRBV5-1 | CASSLRSGGVTDTQYF | TGCGCCAGCAGCTTAAGAAGCGGTGGGGTGACAGATACGCAGTATTTT
17 | . | . | TRBJ1-6 | TRBV11-2 | CASSSRALDITPTPLHF | TGTGCCAGCAGCTCCCGGGCCCTAGACATTACGCCGACACCCCTCCACTTT
14 | TRBD2 | . | TRBJ2-1 | TRBV19 | CASSQSGRASVQFF | TGTGCCAGTAGTCAAAGCGGGAGGGCGTCGGTACAGTTCTTC
12 | . | . | TRBJ2-7 | TRBV14 | CASSRQLHEQYF | TGTGCCAGCAGCCGACAGCTCCACGAGCAGTACTTC
13 | . | once | TRBJ2-5 | TRBV15 | CATKVWGVETQYF | TGTGCCACCAAGGTTTGGGGCGTAGAGACCCAGTACTTC
14 | TRBD2 | . | TRBJ2-1 | TRBV19 | CASSSSGPYNEQFF | TGTGCCAGTAGCTCTAGCGGGCCATACAATGAGCAGTTCTTC
13 | . | . | TRBJ2-7 | TRBV9 | CASSVELGDEQYF | TGTGCCAGCAGCGTAGAGCTCGGAGACGAGCAGTACTTC
12 | . | . | TRBJ2-1 | TRBV4-2 | CASSQEHFIQFF | TGTGCCAGCAGCCAAGAGCACTTCATCCAGTTCTTC
14 | . | . | TRBJ1-1 | TRBV6-6 | CASSYSGGPTEAFF | TGTGCCAGCAGTTACTCGGGGGGCCCCACTGAAGCTTTCTTT
14 | TRBD1 | . | TRBJ1-2 | TRBV19 | CASSSPTGDYGYTF | TGTGCCAGTAGTAGCCCGACAGGGGACTATGGCTACACCTTC